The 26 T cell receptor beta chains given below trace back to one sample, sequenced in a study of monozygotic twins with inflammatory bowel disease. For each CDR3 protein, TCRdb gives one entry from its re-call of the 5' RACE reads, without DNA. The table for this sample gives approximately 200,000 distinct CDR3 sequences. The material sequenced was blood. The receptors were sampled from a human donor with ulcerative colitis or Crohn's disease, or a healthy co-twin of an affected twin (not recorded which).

The CDR3 reads CASSSGTGGAAFF. The gene calls are TRBV7-2 and TRBJ1-1; TCRdb indicates TRBD1, and absent DNA this call remains unverified. Germline V gives CDR1 SGHTA, CDR2 FQGNSA. The CDR3 extends over 13 amino acids.

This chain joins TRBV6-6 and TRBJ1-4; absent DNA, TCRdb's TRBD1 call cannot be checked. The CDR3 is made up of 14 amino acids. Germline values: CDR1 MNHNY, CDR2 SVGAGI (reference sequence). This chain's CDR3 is CASSKGQGAEKLFF.

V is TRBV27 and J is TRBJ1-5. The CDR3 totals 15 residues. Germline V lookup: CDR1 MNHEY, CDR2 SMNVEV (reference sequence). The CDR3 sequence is CASSTAGGGNQPQHF.

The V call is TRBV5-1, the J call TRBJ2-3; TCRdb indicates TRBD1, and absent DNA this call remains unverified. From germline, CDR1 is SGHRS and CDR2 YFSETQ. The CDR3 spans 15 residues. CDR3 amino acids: CASSTQGTGGRTQYF. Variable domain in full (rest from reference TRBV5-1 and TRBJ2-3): KAGVTQTPRYLIKTRGQQVTLSCSPISGHRSVSWYQQTPGQGLQFLFEYFSETQRNKGNFPGRFSGRQFSNSRSEMNVSTLELGDSALYLCASSTQGTGGRTQYFGPGTRLTVL.

The CDR3 is CASSLENALVGNTIYF. V usage is TRBV7-2 and J usage is TRBJ1-3. CDR1 is SGHTA and CDR2 is FQGNSA in the germline V gene. The CDR3 has 16 residues.

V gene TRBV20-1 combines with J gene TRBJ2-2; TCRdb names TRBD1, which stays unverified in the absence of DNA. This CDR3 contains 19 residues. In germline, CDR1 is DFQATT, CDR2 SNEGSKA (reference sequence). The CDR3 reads CSARAKKDREGTNTGELFF.

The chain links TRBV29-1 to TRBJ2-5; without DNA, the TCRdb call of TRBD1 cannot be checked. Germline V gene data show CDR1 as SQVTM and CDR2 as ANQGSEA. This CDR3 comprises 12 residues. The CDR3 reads CSVEVGQLTQYF.

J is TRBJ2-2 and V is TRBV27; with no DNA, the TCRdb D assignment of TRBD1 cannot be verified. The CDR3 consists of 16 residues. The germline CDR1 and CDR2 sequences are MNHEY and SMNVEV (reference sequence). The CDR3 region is CASTWPQGLSTGELFF.

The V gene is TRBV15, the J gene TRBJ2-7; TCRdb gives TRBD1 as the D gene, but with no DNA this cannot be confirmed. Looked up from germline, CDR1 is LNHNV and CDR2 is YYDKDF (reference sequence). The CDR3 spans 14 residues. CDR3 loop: CATSRPGQGDEQYF.

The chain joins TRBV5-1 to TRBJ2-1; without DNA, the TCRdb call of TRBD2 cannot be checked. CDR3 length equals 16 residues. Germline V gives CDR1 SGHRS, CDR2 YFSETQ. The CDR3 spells CASSLGALAGANEQFF.

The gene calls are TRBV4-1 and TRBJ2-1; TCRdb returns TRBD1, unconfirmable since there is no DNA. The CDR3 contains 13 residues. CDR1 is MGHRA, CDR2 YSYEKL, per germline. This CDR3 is CASSQRTGFEQFF.

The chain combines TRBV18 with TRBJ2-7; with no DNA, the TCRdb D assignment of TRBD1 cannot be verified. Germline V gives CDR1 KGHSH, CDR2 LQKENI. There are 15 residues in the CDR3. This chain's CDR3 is CASSTNTGVKYEQYF.

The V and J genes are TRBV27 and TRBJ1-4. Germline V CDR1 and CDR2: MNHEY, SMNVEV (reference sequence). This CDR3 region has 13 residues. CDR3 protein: CASSLLVNEKLFF.

This chain's CDR3 is CASSQRETANTGELFF. The chain has TRBV5-1 and TRBJ2-2; TCRdb designates TRBD2, a call that cannot be tested without DNA. The V gene's germline CDR1 is SGHRS and CDR2 YFSETQ. CDR3 size: 16 residues.

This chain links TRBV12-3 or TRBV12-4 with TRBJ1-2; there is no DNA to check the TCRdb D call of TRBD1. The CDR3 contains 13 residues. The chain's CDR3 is CASRGRVNYGYTF.

The CDR3 loop reads CASSLAGLTYNEQFF. The chain employs TRBV6-5 and TRBJ2-1; no DNA is available, so the TRBD2 call from TCRdb remains unchecked. Germline V gene sequence: CDR1 MNHEY, CDR2 SVGAGI. The CDR3 has 15 amino acids.

CDR3 protein: CASSPGTQGLTEAFF. The V gene is TRBV5-1, the J gene TRBJ1-1; the TCRdb call, TRBD1, lacks DNA for checking. Germline CDR1 and CDR2: SGHRS and YFSETQ. This CDR3 contains 15 residues.

The CDR3 sequence is CASSQDLRTGVITEKLFF. This rearrangement joins TRBV3-1 to TRBJ1-4; with no DNA, the TCRdb D assignment of TRBD1 cannot be verified. This CDR3 contains 18 residues. Germline V gives CDR1 LGHDT, CDR2 YNNKEL (reference sequence). Full variable domain (missing parts from reference TRBV3-1 and TRBJ1-4): DTAVSQTPKYLVTQMGNDKSIKCEQNLGHDTMYWYKQDSKKFLKIMFSYNNKELIINETVPNRFSPKSPDKAHLNLHINSLELGDSAVYFCASSQDLRTGVITEKLFFGSGTQLSVL.

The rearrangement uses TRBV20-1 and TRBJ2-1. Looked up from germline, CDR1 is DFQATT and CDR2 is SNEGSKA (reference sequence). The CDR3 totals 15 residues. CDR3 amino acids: CSARDSGLSYNEQFF.

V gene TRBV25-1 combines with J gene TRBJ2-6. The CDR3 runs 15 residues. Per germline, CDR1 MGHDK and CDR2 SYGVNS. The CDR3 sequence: CASSDWRSGANVLTF.

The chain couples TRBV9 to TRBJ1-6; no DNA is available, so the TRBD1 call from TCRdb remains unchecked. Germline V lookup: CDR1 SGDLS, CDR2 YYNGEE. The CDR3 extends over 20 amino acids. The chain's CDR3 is CASSGGVRGTTSSYNSPLHF. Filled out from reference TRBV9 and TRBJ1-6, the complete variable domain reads DSGVTQTPKHLITATGQRVTLRCSPRSGDLSVYWYQQSLDQGLQFLIQYYNGEERAKGNILERFSAQQFPDLHSELNLSSLELGDSALYFCASSGGVRGTTSSYNSPLHFGNGTRLTVT.

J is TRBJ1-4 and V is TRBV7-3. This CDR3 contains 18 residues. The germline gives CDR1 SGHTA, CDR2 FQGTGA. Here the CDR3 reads CASSNYHLSGQANEKLFF.

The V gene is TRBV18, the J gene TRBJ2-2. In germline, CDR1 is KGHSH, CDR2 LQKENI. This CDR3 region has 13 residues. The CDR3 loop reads CASSPTATGELFF.

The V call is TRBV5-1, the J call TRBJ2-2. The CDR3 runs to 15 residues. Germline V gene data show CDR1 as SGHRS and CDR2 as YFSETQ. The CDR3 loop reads CASRPPELSTGELFF.

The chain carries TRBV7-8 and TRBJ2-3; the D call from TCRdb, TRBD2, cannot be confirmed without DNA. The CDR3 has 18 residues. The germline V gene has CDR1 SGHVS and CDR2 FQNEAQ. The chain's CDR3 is CASSAGTSGTRGTDTQYF.

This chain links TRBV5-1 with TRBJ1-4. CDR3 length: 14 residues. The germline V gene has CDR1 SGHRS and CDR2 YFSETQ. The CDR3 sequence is CASSPRATNEKLFF.